Each of the 31 T cell receptor beta chains below was sequenced from the same sample in a study of blood T cell repertoires in COVID-19 (dated by TCRdb to the early 2020s). Libraries were built with the immunoSEQ multiplex PCR assay. Not all clones reach the TCRdb copy of this immuneACCESS table, which keeps in-frame sequences only. Checked studies attribute under half of the gap to unresolved V genes and leave the rest unexplained. The sample data list approximately 180,000 clones, and about 86% of these were observed just once. The ten top clones hold around 13% of the sample. The sequenced sample was peripheral blood. These receptors came from a woman aged 70-85 years with COVID-19, enrolled during active disease.

The chain uses TRBV11-2 and TRBJ2-7; the match to TRBD1 covers 7 bases. Germline V gives CDR1 SGHAT, CDR2 FQNNGV. There are 17 residues in the CDR3. V dropped 2 bases and J dropped 1; count of bases not matched to a gene: 11. The CDR3 DNA reads as TGTGCCAGCAGCTTACTCCAGGGGGAAGGGGTTTCCTACGAGCAGTACTTC. This codes for CASSLLQGEGVSYEQYF.

The J gene is TRBJ2-2, the V gene TRBV5-1; possible D gene TRBD1, 6 bases. V was trimmed by 5 bases and J by 1 base, leaving 9 bases between them. This CDR3 spans 14 amino acids. CDR1 and CDR2 from the germline V gene are SGHRS and YFSETQ. CDR3 coding DNA: TGCGCCAGCAGTTCGGGACAGAACACCGGGGAGCTGTTTTTT. Amino acids: CASSSGQNTGELFF.

The chain joins TRBV28 to TRBJ2-3, with 13 positions matching TRBD2. The CDR3 sequence is 16 residues long. From germline, CDR1 is MDHEN and CDR2 SYDVKM. V lost 11 bases to trimming and J lost 0 bases; unmatched junction nucleotides: 8. CDR3 residues: CASGTSGAPSTDTQYF. CDR3 in DNA: TGTGCCTCTGGGACTAGCGGGGCTCCTAGCACAGATACGCAGTATTTT.

J is TRBJ2-3 and V is TRBV2; 11 bases agree with TRBD2. This CDR3 has 17 amino acids. Germline V lookup: CDR1 SNHLY, CDR2 FYNNEI. J gave up 2 bases and V 1 base, and 5 bases lay outside the gene matches. The CDR3 here is CASSEGSLAGVTDTQYF. As DNA, the CDR3 is TGTGCCAGCAGTGAAGGGTCACTAGCGGGAGTCACAGATACGCAGTATTTT.

The V and J genes are TRBV3-1 (or the pseudogene TRBV3-2) and TRBJ1-6, with 8 bases that match TRBD1. The CDR3 contains 16 residues. Germline trimming cut 1 base from V and 7 bases from J; bases unmatched to any gene: 6. Germline lookup yields CDR1 LGHDT and CDR2 YNNKEL (reference sequence). The CDR3: CASSQGGTGSNSPLHF. The DNA for the CDR3 is TGTGCCAGCAGCCAAGGAGGGACAGGATCAAATTCACCCCTCCACTTT.

This chain joins TRBV19 and TRBJ2-5; weak D call: TRBD2 (6 bases). CDR3 length equals 13 residues. CDR1 and CDR2 from the germline V gene are LNHDA and SQIVND (reference sequence). V was trimmed by 5 bases and J by 5 bases, leaving 12 bases between them. The CDR3 protein is CASSRGGRETQYF. The DNA of the CDR3 is TGTGCCAGTAGTCGGGGAGGCCGGGAGACCCAGTACTTC.

The table lists this clone with a few counts. The V gene is TRBV30, the J gene TRBJ1-1; D is uncertain. The CDR3 extends over 13 amino acids. Trimming removed 5 bases at V and 6 bases at J, with 16 bases between. Germline CDR1 reads GTSNPN; CDR2 reads SVGIG (reference sequence). This CDR3 is CAWSPGERAEAFF. The CDR3 DNA reads as TGTGCCTGGTCGCCTGGGGAGAGGGCTGAAGCTTTCTTT.

The V call is TRBV5-1, the J call TRBJ2-7; D gene unclear. The V end lost 0 bases, the J end lost 6 bases, and 13 bases lay between the germline ends. CDR1 is SGHRS, CDR2 YFSETQ, per germline. The CDR3 loop spans 14 amino acids. CDR3 in amino acids: CASSLDGSLGEQYF. In nucleotides, the CDR3 is TGCGCCAGCAGCTTGGACGGGTCCTTGGGCGAGCAGTACTTC.

For the CDR3, the DNA is TGTGCCAGCAGTGAAGACCGGGACAGGCAGCCCCAGCATTTT. This encodes CASSEDRDRQPQHF. The genes are TRBV2 and TRBJ1-5; 8 bases are a match to TRBD1. CDR3 size: 14 residues. The germline V gene encodes CDR1 SNHLY and CDR2 FYNNEI. The ends lost 1 base at V and 7 bases at J; junction bases unmatched: 3.

The chain combines TRBV5-1 with TRBJ1-6, with 7 positions matching TRBD1. J gave up 10 bases and V 5 bases, and 9 bases lay outside the gene matches. This CDR3 region has 14 residues. The germline V gene has CDR1 SGHRS and CDR2 YFSETQ. This chain's CDR3 is CASRAGGNDSPLHF. CDR3 nucleotides: TGCGCCAGCAGGGCAGGGGGAAATGACTCACCCCTCCACTTT.

This sequence joins TRBV27 and TRBJ1-2; TRBD1 aligns across 9 bases. Germline V CDR1 and CDR2: MNHEY, SMNVEV (reference sequence). After removal of 5 bases from V and 4 bases from J, the junction contained 8 bases not matched to a gene. The CDR3 is 15 amino acids. The CDR3 here is CASSPGQGSFYGYTF. CDR3 DNA sequence: TGTGCCAGCAGTCCGGGACAGGGATCCTTCTATGGCTACACCTTC.

The rearrangement uses TRBV29-1 and TRBJ2-7; 11 bases match TRBD2. CDR3 size: 15 residues. The trim removed 4 bases at V and 5 bases at J, leaving 10 bases unmatched. The germline CDR1 and CDR2 sequences are SQVTM and ANQGSEA. This chain's CDR3 is CSVVPLAGVGNEQYF. The CDR3 nucleotides read TGCAGCGTTGTCCCACTAGCGGGAGTAGGCAACGAGCAGTACTTC.

A single count supports this clone. The chain has TRBV6-2 or TRBV6-3 and TRBJ2-7, with TRBD2 matching over 15 bases. Germline CDR1 is MNHEY and CDR2 is SVGEGT. This CDR3 is built from 15 residues. J lost 4 bases, V lost 4 bases, and 2 bases had no gene match. Here the CDR3 DNA reads TGTGCCAGCAGTTTCGGACTAGCGGGAGGGTACGAGCAGTACTTC. Translating it yields CASSFGLAGGYEQYF.

The gene calls are TRBV30 and TRBJ1-6; TRBD1 is a possible D gene (6 bases). Germline values: CDR1 GTSNPN, CDR2 SVGIG (reference sequence). The CDR3 totals 13 residues. The V end was cut by 4 bases, the J end by 7 bases, with 11 bases between. The CDR3 DNA reads as TGTGCCTGGACGGGACATTACAATTCACCCCTCCACTTT. Protein: CAWTGHYNSPLHF.

The genes are TRBV9 and TRBJ2-1; maybe TRBD2 (6 bases). CDR1 is SGDLS, CDR2 YYNGEE, per germline. Trimming took 0 bases from V and 5 from J, leaving 12 bases between them. This CDR3 spans 15 amino acids. For the CDR3, the DNA is TGTGCCAGCAGCGTAGCGGCTAGCGTAGACAATGAGCAGTTCTTC. It encodes CASSVAASVDNEQFF.

The gene calls are TRBV5-4 and TRBJ2-4, with 7 bases that match TRBD2. The CDR3 totals 13 residues. With 4 bases clipped from V and 5 bases from J, the junction kept 3 bases outside the gene matches. Germline-derived CDR1 and CDR2 are SGHNT and YYREEE (reference sequence). CDR3 region: CASSNGLENIQYF. The CDR3 nucleotides are TGTGCCAGCAGCAACGGACTAGAAAACATTCAGTACTTC.

The rearrangement joins TRBV30 to TRBJ1-1; D gene ambiguous. CDR3 length equals 16 residues. In germline, CDR1 is GTSNPN, CDR2 SVGIG (reference sequence). Trimming pared 0 bases from V and 0 bases from J, leaving 14 bases between. The DNA of the CDR3 is TGTGCCTGGAGTGTGGCCAAGGAGGCTTTGAACACTGAAGCTTTCTTT. Encoded protein: CAWSVAKEALNTEAFF.

The CDR3 DNA reads as TGTGCCAGCAGTGACCTACAGGGCACTGAAGCTTTCTTT. Translation gives CASSDLQGTEAFF. The chain carries TRBV6-1 and TRBJ1-1; the D gene is possibly TRBD1 (6 bases). CDR1 is MNHNS and CDR2 is SASEGT in the germline V gene. The CDR3 contains 13 residues. The V end lost 3 bases, the J end lost 4 bases, and 9 bases lay between the germline ends.

This sequence joins TRBV5-6 and TRBJ1-2; 12 bases agree with TRBD1. The CDR3 loop spans 17 amino acids. Germline assignment: CDR1 SGHDT and CDR2 YYEEEE. The V segment lost 2 bases and the J segment 2 bases; nucleotides outside the gene matches: 7. In DNA form, the CDR3 reads TGTGCCAGCAGCTTTTCCGGGACAGGGGGCTTCAACTATGGCTACACCTTC. It encodes CASSFSGTGGFNYGYTF.

V usage is TRBV7-2 and J usage is TRBJ2-2; 11 bases are a match to TRBD1. The germline CDR1 and CDR2 sequences are SGHTA and FQGNSA. V trimming: 5 bases; J trimming: 5 bases; junction bases outside the gene matches: 7. The CDR3 has 16 amino acids. CDR3 residues: CASSARTGGRTGELFF. CDR3 sequence (DNA): TGTGCCAGCAGCGCTAGGACAGGGGGCAGAACCGGGGAGCTGTTTTTT.

This clone was observed a single time. This rearrangement joins TRBV28 to TRBJ1-4, with D maybe TRBD1 (5 bases). The CDR3 runs to 14 residues. Germline CDR1 reads MDHEN; CDR2 reads SYDVKM. V lost 7 bases and J lost 14, with 23 bases in between. CDR3 sequence reads: CASTSAAEGDWLFF. DNA for the CDR3: TGTGCCAGCACCTCGGCCGCAGAAGGGGACTGGCTGTTTTTT.

The chain combines TRBV6-5 with TRBJ2-4; the match to TRBD1 covers 8 bases. In germline, CDR1 is MNHEY, CDR2 SVGAGI. This CDR3 contains 15 residues. Trimming at V came to 7 bases and at J to 4 bases, leaving 9 bases not matched to a gene. The CDR3 coding sequence is TGTGCCAGCATTACACAGGGGGAAGAGAAAAACATTCAGTACTTC. Translating gives CASITQGEEKNIQYF.

The chain joins TRBV4-1 to TRBJ1-1; no definite D call. CDR1 MGHRA and CDR2 YSYEKL come from the germline V gene. V lost 3 bases, J lost 7 bases, and 9 bases lay in between. The CDR3 runs 12 residues. This CDR3 is CASSQKGDEAFF. CDR3 in DNA: TGCGCCAGCAGCCAGAAGGGAGATGAAGCTTTCTTT.

Only one count was recorded for this clone. V usage is TRBV4-1 and J usage is TRBJ2-1, with 10 bases identical to TRBD2. The CDR3 has 15 residues. V was clipped by 8 bases and J by 7 bases; unmatched bases: 11. Germline values: CDR1 MGHRA, CDR2 YSYEKL. DNA for the CDR3: TGCGCCAGCGCCCGACTAGCGGGCTTAGGTAATGAGCAGTTCTTC. Amino acids: CASARLAGLGNEQFF.

The rearrangement joins TRBV10-3 to TRBJ2-5, with D unresolved. This CDR3 is 13 amino acids long. CDR1 and CDR2 from the germline V gene are ENHRY and SYGVKD. The ends were cut back, 4 bases at V and 1 base at J, with 7 bases in the middle. The CDR3 bases are TGTGCCATCAGTGCTCCCGGCCAAGAGACCCAGTACTTC. Translation gives CAISAPGQETQYF.

The rearrangement uses TRBV30 and TRBJ2-4; tentative D call: TRBD2 (6 bases). Germline assignment: CDR1 GTSNPN and CDR2 SVGIG (reference sequence). CDR3 length: 13 amino acids. V shed 0 bases and J shed 7 bases, with 10 bases lying between them. The CDR3 DNA is TGTGCCTGGAGTGTCGGGGGTATGAACATTCAGTACTTC. This sequence encodes CAWSVGGMNIQYF.

The genes are TRBV5-8 and TRBJ1-4; TRBD1 might be the D (5 bases). The V and J ends lost 4 bases and 7 bases respectively, with 17 bases between them. Germline lookup yields CDR1 SGHTS and CDR2 YDEGEE. The CDR3 spans 15 residues. The CDR3 is CASSDTGEFGEKLFF. CDR3 bases: TGTGCCAGCAGCGATACAGGTGAGTTTGGTGAAAAACTGTTTTTT.

This CDR3 reads CAISPGGGQWSETQYF. The CDR3 coding sequence is TGTGCCATCAGCCCGGGGGGGGGACAGTGGTCCGAGACCCAGTACTTC. The rearrangement links TRBV10-3 to TRBJ2-5, with a possible D match to TRBD2 (8 bases). Trimming pared 6 bases from V and 5 bases from J, leaving 22 bases between. CDR3 length: 16 residues. Germline loops: CDR1 ENHRY, CDR2 SYGVKD.

In this sample, this clone turned up once. The chain is built from TRBV27 and TRBJ2-1; D not certain. Germline CDR1 MNHEY, CDR2 SMNVEV (reference sequence). Between the trimmed V and J ends, which lost 5 bases and 6 bases, there was a span of 11 bases. The CDR3 has 13 residues. This CDR3 reads CASSPLERNEQFF. The CDR3, as DNA: TGTGCCAGCAGTCCCCTGGAGCGCAATGAGCAGTTCTTC.

The chain joins TRBV5-1 to TRBJ1-6; D is ambiguous. In germline, CDR1 is SGHRS, CDR2 YFSETQ. Deletions cut 1 base from V and 5 bases from J, with 16 bases between. CDR3 length: 17 residues. The CDR3 is CASSLYPKELNNSPLHF. DNA for the CDR3: TGCGCCAGCAGCTTGTATCCGAAGGAGCTAAATAATTCACCCCTCCACTTT.

The sample holds one count of this clone. This rearrangement joins TRBV6-2 or TRBV6-3 to TRBJ1-1; 9 nucleotides agree with TRBD1. The CDR3 runs 14 residues. Germline values: CDR1 MNHEY, CDR2 SVGEGT. Germline trimming cut 6 bases from V and 7 bases from J; bases unmatched to any gene: 9. The CDR3 DNA reads TGTGCCAGCAGCCTCCTAGGACAGGGGAGTGAAGCTTTCTTT. This sequence encodes CASSLLGQGSEAFF.